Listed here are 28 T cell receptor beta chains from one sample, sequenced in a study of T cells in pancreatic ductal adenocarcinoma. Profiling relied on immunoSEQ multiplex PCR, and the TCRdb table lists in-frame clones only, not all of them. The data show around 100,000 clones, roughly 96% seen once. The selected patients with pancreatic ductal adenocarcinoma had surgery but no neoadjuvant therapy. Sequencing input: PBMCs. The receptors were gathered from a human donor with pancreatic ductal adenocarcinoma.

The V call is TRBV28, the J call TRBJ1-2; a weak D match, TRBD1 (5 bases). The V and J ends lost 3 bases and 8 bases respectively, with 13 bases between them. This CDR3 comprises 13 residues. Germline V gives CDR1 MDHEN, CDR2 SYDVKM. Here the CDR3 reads CASSFGTGGGYTF. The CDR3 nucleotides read TGTGCCAGCAGTTTTGGAACAGGCGGCGGCTACACCTTC.

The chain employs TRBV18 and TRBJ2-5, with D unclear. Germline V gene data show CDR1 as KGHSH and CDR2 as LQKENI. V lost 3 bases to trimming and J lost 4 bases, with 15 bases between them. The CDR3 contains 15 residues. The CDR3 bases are TGTGCCAGCTCACCCCCCCCCGGGTCTCTAGAGACCCAGTACTTC. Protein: CASSPPPGSLETQYF.

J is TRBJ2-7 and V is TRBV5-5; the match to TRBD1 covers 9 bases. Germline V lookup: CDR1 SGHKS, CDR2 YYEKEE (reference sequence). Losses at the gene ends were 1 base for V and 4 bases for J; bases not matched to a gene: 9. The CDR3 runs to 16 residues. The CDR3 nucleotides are TGTGCCAGCAGCTTGTCTCCGGGGACAGGGACGTACGAGCAGTACTTC. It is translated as CASSLSPGTGTYEQYF.

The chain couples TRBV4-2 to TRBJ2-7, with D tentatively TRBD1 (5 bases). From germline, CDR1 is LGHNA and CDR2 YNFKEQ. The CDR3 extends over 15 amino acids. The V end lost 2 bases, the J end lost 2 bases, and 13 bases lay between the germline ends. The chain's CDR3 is CASSQTRDSPYEQYF. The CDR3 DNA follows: TGTGCCAGCAGCCAAACCAGGGATTCCCCCTACGAGCAGTACTTC.

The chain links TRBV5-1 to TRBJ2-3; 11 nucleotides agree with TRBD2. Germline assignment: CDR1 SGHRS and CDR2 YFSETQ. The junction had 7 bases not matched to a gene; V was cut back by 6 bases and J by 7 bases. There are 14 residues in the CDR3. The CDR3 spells CASTLLAGENTQYF. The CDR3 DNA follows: TGCGCCAGCACCTTACTAGCGGGAGAAAATACGCAGTATTTT.

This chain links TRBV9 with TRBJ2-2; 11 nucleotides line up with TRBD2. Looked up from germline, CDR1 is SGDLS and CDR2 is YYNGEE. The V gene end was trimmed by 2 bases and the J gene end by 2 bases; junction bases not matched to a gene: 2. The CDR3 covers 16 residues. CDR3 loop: CASSVGTSGNTGELFF. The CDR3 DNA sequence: TGTGCCAGCAGCGTCGGGACTAGCGGAAACACCGGGGAGCTGTTTTTT. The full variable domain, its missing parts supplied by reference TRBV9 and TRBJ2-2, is DSGVTQTPKHLITATGQRVTLRCSPRSGDLSVYWYQQSLDQGLQFLIQYYNGEERAKGNILERFSAQQFPDLHSELNLSSLELGDSALYFCASSVGTSGNTGELFFGEGSRLTVL.

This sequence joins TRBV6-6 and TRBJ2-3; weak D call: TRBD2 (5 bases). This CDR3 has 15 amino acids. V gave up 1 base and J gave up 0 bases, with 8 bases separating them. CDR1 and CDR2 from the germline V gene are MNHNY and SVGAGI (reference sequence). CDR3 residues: CASSYFRGSTDTQYF. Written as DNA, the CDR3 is TGTGCCAGCAGTTACTTCCGGGGAAGCACAGATACGCAGTATTTT.

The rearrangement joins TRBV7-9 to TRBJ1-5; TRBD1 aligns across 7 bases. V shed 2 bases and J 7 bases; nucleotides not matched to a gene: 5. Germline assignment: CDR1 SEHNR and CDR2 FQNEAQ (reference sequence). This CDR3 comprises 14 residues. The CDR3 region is CASSLNQGEQPQHF. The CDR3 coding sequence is TGTGCCAGCAGCTTAAATCAGGGGGAACAGCCCCAGCATTTT.

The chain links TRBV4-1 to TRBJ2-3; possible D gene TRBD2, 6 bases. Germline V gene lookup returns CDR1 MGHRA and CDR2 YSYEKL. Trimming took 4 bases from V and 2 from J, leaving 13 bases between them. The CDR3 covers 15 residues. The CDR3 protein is CASSRGTFYTDTQYF. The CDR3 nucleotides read TGCGCCAGCAGCCGTGGGACTTTTTACACAGATACGCAGTATTTT.

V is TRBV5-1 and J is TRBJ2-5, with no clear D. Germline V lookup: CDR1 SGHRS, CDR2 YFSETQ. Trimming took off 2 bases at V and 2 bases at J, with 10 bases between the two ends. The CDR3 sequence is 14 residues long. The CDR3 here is CASSLIPQQETQYF. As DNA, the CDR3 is TGCGCCAGCAGCTTAATCCCACAACAAGAGACCCAGTACTTC.

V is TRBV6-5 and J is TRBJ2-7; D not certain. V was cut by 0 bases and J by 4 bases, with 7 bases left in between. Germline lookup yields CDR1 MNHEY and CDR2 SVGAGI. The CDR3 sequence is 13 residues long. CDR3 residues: CASSYSFGYEQYF. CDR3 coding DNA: TGTGCCAGCAGTTACTCGTTCGGGTACGAGCAGTACTTC.

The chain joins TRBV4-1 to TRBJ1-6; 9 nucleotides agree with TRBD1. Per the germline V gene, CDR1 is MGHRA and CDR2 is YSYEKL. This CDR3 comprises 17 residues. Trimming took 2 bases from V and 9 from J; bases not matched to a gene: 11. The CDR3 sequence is CASSQSPGQGFISPLHF. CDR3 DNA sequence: TGCGCCAGCAGCCAAAGCCCGGGACAGGGTTTTATTTCACCCCTCCACTTT.

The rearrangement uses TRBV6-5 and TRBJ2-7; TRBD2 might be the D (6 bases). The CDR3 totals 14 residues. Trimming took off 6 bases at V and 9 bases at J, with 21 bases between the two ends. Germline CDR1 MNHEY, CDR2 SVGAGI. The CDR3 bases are TGTGCCAGCAGCCCTTCCGGGGCCGGGGAGGTGCAGTACTTC. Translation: CASSPSGAGEVQYF.

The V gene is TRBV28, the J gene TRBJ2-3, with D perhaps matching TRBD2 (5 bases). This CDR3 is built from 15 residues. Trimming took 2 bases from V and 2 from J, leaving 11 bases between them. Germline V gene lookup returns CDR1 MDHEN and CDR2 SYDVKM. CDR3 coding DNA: TGTGCCAGCAGTTTAATCGAGGGTGTCACAGATACGCAGTATTTT. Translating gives CASSLIEGVTDTQYF.

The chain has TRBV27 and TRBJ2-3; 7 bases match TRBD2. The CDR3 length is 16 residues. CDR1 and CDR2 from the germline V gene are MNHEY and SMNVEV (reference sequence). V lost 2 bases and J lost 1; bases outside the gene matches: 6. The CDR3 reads CASSLIAGARTDTQYF. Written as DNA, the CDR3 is TGTGCCAGCAGTTTAATAGCGGGTGCCCGCACAGATACGCAGTATTTT.

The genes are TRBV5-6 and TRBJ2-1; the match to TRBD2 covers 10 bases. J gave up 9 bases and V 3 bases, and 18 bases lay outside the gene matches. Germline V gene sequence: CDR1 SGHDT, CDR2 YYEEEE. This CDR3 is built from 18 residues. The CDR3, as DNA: TGTGCCAGCAGCTCCATTGGGTTCTCTAGCGGGAGTTATGGTGAGCAGTTCTTC. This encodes CASSSIGFSSGSYGEQFF.

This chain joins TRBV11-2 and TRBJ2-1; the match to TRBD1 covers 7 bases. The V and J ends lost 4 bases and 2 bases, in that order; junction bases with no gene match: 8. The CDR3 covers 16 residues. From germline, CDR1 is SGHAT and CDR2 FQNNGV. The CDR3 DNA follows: TGTGCCAGCAGCTCTCGTTGGGACAGCGCCTACAATGAGCAGTTCTTC. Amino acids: CASSSRWDSAYNEQFF. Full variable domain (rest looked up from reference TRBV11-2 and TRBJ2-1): EAGVAQSPRYKIIEKRQSVAFWCNPISGHATLYWYQQILGQGPKLLIQFQNNGVVDDSQLPKDRFSAERLKGVDSTLKIQPAKLEDSAVYLCASSSRWDSAYNEQFFGPGTRLTVL.

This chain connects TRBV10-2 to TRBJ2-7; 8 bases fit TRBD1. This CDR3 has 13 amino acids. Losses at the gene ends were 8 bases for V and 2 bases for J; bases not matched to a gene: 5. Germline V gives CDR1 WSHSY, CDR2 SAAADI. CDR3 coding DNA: TGCGCCAGCGGCGACAGGGGACCCTACGAGCAGTACTTC. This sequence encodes CASGDRGPYEQYF.

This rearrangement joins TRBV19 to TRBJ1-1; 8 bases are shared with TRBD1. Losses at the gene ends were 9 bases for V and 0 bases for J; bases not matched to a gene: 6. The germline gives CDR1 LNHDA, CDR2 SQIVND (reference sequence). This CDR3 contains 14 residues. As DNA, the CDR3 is TGTGCCAGCGGACAGGGAGTAATGAACACTGAAGCTTTCTTT. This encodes CASGQGVMNTEAFF.

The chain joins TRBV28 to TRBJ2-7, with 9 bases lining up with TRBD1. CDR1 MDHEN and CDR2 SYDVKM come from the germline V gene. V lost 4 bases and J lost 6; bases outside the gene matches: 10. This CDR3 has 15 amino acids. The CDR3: CASSSGDRVIGEQYF. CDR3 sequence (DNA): TGTGCCAGCAGTTCCGGGGACAGGGTGATCGGCGAGCAGTACTTC.

The CDR3 DNA follows: TGTGCCAGTAGTCGTGACAGGGGGCAGCCCCAGCATTTT. It encodes CASSRDRGQPQHF. The gene calls are TRBV19 and TRBJ1-5; 9 bases line up with TRBD1. This CDR3 contains 13 residues. Germline CDR1 LNHDA, CDR2 SQIVND (reference sequence). V was clipped by 5 bases and J by 7 bases; unmatched bases: 3.

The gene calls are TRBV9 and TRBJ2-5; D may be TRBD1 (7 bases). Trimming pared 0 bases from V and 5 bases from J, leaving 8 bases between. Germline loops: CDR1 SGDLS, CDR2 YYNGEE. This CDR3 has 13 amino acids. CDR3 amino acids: CASSVAGGETQYF. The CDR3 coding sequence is TGTGCCAGCAGCGTAGCAGGGGGGGAGACCCAGTACTTC.

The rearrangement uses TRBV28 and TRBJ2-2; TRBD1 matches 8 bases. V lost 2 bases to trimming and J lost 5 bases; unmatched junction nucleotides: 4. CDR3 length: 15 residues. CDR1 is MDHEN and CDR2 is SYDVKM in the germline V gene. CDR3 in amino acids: CASSLGRQGTGELFF. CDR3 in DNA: TGTGCCAGCAGTTTAGGGAGACAGGGGACCGGGGAGCTGTTTTTT.

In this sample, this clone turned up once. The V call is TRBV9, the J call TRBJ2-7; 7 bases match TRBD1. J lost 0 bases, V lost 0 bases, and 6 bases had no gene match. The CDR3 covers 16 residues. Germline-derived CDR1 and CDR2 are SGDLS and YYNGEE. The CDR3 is CASSVGGQASSYEQYF. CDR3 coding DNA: TGTGCCAGCAGCGTAGGAGGACAGGCGAGCTCCTACGAGCAGTACTTC.

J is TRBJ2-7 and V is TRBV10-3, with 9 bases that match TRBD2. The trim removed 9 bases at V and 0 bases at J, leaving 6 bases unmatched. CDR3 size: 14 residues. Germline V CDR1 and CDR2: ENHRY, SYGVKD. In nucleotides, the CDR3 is TGTGCCATGGCCTCGGGACTAGCCTCCTACGAGCAGTACTTC. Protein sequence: CAMASGLASYEQYF.

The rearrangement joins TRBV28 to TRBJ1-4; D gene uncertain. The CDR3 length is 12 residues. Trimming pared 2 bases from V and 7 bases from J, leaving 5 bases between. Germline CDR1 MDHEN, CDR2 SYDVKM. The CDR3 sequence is CASSLTGEKLFF. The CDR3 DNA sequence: TGTGCCAGCAGTTTAACGGGTGAAAAACTGTTTTTT.

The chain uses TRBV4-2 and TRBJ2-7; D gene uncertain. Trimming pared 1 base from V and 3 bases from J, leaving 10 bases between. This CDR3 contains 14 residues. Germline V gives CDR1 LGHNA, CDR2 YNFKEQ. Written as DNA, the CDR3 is TGTGCCAGCAGCCAAGTAAAACAGAACTACGAGCAGTACTTC. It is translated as CASSQVKQNYEQYF.

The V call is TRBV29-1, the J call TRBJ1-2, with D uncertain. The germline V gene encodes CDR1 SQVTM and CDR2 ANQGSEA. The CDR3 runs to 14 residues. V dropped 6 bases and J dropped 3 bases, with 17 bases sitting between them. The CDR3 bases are TGCAGCGTCCAGAAGCAGGTCGGGGACTATGGCTACACCTTC. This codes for CSVQKQVGDYGYTF.